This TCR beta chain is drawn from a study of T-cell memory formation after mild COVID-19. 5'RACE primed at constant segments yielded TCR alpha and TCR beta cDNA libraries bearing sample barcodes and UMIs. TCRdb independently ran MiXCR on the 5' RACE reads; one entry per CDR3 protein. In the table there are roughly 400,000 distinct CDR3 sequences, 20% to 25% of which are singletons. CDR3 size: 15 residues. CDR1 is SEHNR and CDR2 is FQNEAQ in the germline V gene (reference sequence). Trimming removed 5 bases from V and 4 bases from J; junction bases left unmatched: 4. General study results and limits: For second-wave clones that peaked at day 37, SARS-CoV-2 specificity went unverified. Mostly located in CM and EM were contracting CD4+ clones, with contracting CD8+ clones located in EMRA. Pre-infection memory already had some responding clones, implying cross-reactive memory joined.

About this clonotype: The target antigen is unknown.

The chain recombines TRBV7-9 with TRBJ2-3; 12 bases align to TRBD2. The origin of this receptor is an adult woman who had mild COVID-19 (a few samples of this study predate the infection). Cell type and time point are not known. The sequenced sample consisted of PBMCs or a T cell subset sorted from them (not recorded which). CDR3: CASSRTSGMSDTQYF. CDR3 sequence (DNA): TGTGCCAGCAGCCGGACTAGCGGGATGTCAGATACGCAGTATTTT.